This T cell receptor beta chain was sequenced during a study of cytomegalovirus exposure and HLA in healthy donors (dated by TCRdb to the late 2010s). As for the study more broadly: In an earlier analysis of about 560 of the donors, approximately 300 Gb of sequence data and 117 million unique TCR beta sequences from 150 million to 200 million T cells were reported. Every repertoire in the discovery cohort had been generated on one and the same sequencing platform. Four or five DR-DQ haplotypes were handled as single units for association and clustering, since linkage in the cohort was strong. Typing coverage differed by locus: A, B, C, DRB1 and DQB1 were typed in about 620-630 donors, DQA1 in about 550, DPA1 in roughly 590, and DPB1 in roughly 450. Both class I and class II loci were covered by HLA typing, at four-digit resolution. The study used immunosequencing to profile the T cell repertoires of more than 650 subjects and linked those repertoires to cytomegalovirus serostatus. Alongside the repertoire data, information on donor age, sex, ethnicity and CMV serostatus was compiled. A later analysis re-examined previously published TCR beta repertoires from around 670 donors and added high-resolution HLA genotyping to investigate patterns of TCR occurrence. A separate validation cohort of more than 100 different subjects was used in addition to the approximately 610-subject first cohort. To predict cytomegalovirus infection status, the study brought together high-throughput TCR immunosequencing, statistical association of individual TCRs with disease status, and machine learning. The study aimed to test whether signatures of past pathogen exposure could be identified by cataloging public T cell receptors. The later analysis used no new phenotypic data to find candidate immune exposures, relying instead on TCR beta sequences and their occurrence across donors. An earlier analysis of 587 of the donors used high-throughput TCR beta sequencing to judge whether each TCR beta V gene segment behaved as functional or pseudogenic. Approximately 330 gigabases of sequencing data and around 88 million unique TCR sequences made up an early release that covered roughly 670 HLA-typed donors. Of the 300 to 500 genotyped donors, 81% were placed in the genetic ancestry cluster associated with self-reported Caucasian donors. Genome-wide SNP genotypes for about three fifths of the 666 donors were used in a later genetic analysis, which treated that subset as a discovery cohort. Across some 400 genotyped donors of the cohort, an average of 235,054 unique TCR beta nucleotide sequences per donor were sequenced, and 15% to 20% of those sequences were non-productive.

V and J are trimmed by 6 bases and 8 bases, and the gene matches miss 6 bases of the junction. CDR1 SNHLY and CDR2 FYNNEI are derived from the germline V gene. CDR3 length: 14 amino acids, cysteine to phenylalanine. Only the CDR3 region is kept as DNA, spanning 42 bases read in frame from base 1. Results the study describes overall, beyond this receptor: In a later analysis, TCR association rates were found to vary across HLA loci, with the most associated TCRs seen for DRB1 alleles and the fewest for HLA-C alleles. Cytomegalovirus status was reported to be diagnosed by the classifier with high specificity and sensitivity in both the original and validation cohorts. A later analysis associated 16,951 TCR beta sequences with specific HLA alleles at a false discovery rate of 0.05. According to a later genetic analysis, donors in an Asian-associated ancestry cluster had fewer N-insertions in productive TCRs than the roughly 700-donor mean. The only immune exposure information available for the cohort was CMV serostatus. Strong co-occurrence of HLA alleles, especially DR and DQ, made assigning TCR associations to individual alleles difficult. A later analysis found that HLA-associated TCR beta chains were more clonally expanded and had lower generation probabilities than equally common non-associated chains. While some public TCRs were present in many individuals, most TCR sequences turned up only very rarely across donors. In a later analysis, several top co-occurrence clusters were reported to appear linked to parvovirus B19, influenza, CMV and Epstein-Barr virus. Presence/absence analyses assumed roughly uniform sequencing depth across donors, an assumption that may not hold. Some IMGT-functional V segments, including TRBV6-2 and TRBV6-3, could not be distinguished by the 87-base-pair reads and were therefore excluded. HLA typing was unavailable for some donors at each locus, so association tests used only the typed subset. This cohort had only TCR beta chains sequenced, and the lack of alpha or paired-chain data limited which features could be detected. Because counts were too low, roughly 17 rarely observed V segments, including chromosome 9 orphons, were left out of the earlier analysis of 587 of the donors. An association between a missense DCLRE1C variant and V-gene and J-gene trimming of TCR beta chains was found in a later genetic analysis and replicated in an independent cohort. Correlated functional status among segregating V segments might reflect linkage disequilibrium, but an unknown experimental factor could not be ruled out. A further reported finding was that TCR beta sequences accurately predicted the HLA-A and HLA-B alleles for most subjects in the first cohort. In an earlier analysis of 587 of the donors, most TCR beta V segments appeared in productive rearrangements about 90% or about 30% of the time, broadly matching IMGT annotations. A total of 164 TCR beta chains were listed by the study as associated with cytomegalovirus. The sequencing pipeline was judged likely to have produced a cluster of highly shared sequence variants as a technical artifact. In vitro tests confirmed that a few of the cytomegalovirus-associated TCR beta chains recognize cytomegalovirus antigens. The authors suggested that the approach could potentially be extended to other disease states and immunological phenotypes. A later analysis found that most CMV-associated TCR beta chains appeared HLA-restricted, with HLA associations seemingly driven largely by CMV exposure.

About this clone itself: The specificity of this receptor is unknown. No qualities accompany the bases; no much larger clone lies one base away.

Library method: the immunoSEQ multiplex PCR assay. For the multiplex PCR, a mixture combining 60 forward primers for TCR Vbeta segments and 13 reverse primers for TCR Jbeta segments was used. The CDR3 region of rearranged TCR beta genes was amplified from genomic DNA by a multiplex PCR assay. On the Illumina HiSeq System, the amplified TCR beta libraries were sequenced as 87-base-pair reads. Turning to the authors' computational methods: Across the 500 to 700 repertoires, a later analysis counted tens of millions of unique TCR beta chains, some 11 million of which were shared by at least two donors. Raw reads were error-corrected and collapsed into unique sequences by a nearest-neighbor algorithm in which closely related sequences were merged to remove PCR and sequencing errors. To assign V, D and J gene segments, CDR3 sequences were aligned to IMGT reference sequences. For a sequence to be retained, at least a six-nucleotide match to both a V gene segment and a J gene segment was required. Rearrangements were called productive when the CDR3 lacked stop codons and stayed in frame with V and J; all others were non-productive. CDR3 was defined according to IMGT convention as the region running from the second conserved V-encoded cysteine to the conserved J-encoded phenylalanine. In an earlier analysis of 500 to 650 of the donors, sequences lacking an unambiguous match to a single V gene segment were excluded. An earlier analysis of around 600 of the donors classified V segments as functional when productive rearrangements were above 56.7% and as segregating when the standard deviation between donors was above 5%. A statistical classification framework was built for diagnosing cytomegalovirus status from the catalog of TCR beta chain sequences. A later analysis assigned V and J genes by comparing TCR nucleotide sequences with IMGT/GENE-DB human TR gene sequences. In a later analysis, CDR3 sequences and most-parsimonious VDJ recombination scenarios were assigned using the TCRdist pipeline. In a later analysis, each TCR beta chain was defined by its CDR3 amino acid sequence together with its V-gene family, and reads lacking a unique V-gene family were excluded. A later analysis removed 550 to 650 highly shared, low-generation-probability nucleotide sequences to deal with suspected cross-contamination and a sequencing artifact. In a later analysis, a clonal expansion index was calculated for each public chain from normalized within-repertoire ranks of inferred template counts. A later analysis computed generation probabilities with a VDJ recombination model fitted to out-of-frame rearrangements, and checked the results against IGoR. In a later analysis, TCR-TCR, TCR-HLA and TCR-CMV co-occurrence was scored with hypergeometric tests, and a repertoire-size bias correction was applied to TCR pairs. In a later analysis, false discovery rates were estimated by permuting HLA or CMV assignments 20 times. In a later analysis, co-occurring TCRs were grouped using DBSCAN, and TCRdist sequence similarity was added for clustering within HLA-allele-positive subsets. Repertoires with fewer than 30,000 or more than 120,000 public chains, plus five repertoires with anomalous nucleotide sharing, were excluded from co-occurrence clustering. TCRdb's version of the immuneACCESS table is confined to in-frame rearrangements and falls short of the full clone set. An unresolved V gene accounts for under half of the shortfall where checked; the remainder is of unknown origin. Clone size and V and J calls were adopted from that table, with D and trimming inferred from the DNA. A total of approximately 190,000 clones appear in this sample, roughly four fifths of them only once. The ten most abundant clones make up 2% to 2.5% of the sample.

The cohort comprised around 700 healthy bone marrow donors. At the time of sampling, all cohort members were nominally healthy, though unrecorded immune exposures were likely present. The donor was CMV seropositive and belonged to the group of 270 or so seropositive cohort members. Every donor gave a peripheral blood sample, and the peripheral blood mononuclear cells from that sample were used for TCR beta sequencing. Genomic DNA extraction from the blood cell samples was performed with the Qiagen DNeasy Blood Extraction Kit. Sequenced: PBMCs. In this chain, TRBV2 is recombined with TRBJ1-4; 10 bases in the middle match TRBD1. The TCR originated in a woman aged 30 to 39 in good health and CMV-seropositive. The encoded CDR3 is CASRTGTGEEKLFF. The DNA sequence is as follows: TGTGCCAGCAGGACCGGGACAGGGGAAGAAAAACTGTTTTTT.